These T cell receptor beta chains were read from a single sample in a study of neurological immune-mediated disorders. TCRdb called the 5' RACE reads again in MiXCR, with one record for every CDR3 protein. The sample yields roughly 22,000 distinct CDR3 sequences, approximately 5.9% seen once. The sequenced sample was CD8+ T cells from blood. The receptors come from a man between 18 and 29 years old in good health. CDR3s include the opening cysteine and the closing phenylalanine or tryptophan. A D gene is named only where the DNA matches it firmly.

>NA|TRBV7-9
CASSLRQDTQYF
>NA|TRBV5-1
CASSFEPVYEQYF
>TRBD1|TRBV7-8
CASSLSGQVTYEQYF
>NA|TRBV5-1
CASSYSQGMATEAFF
>TRBD1|TRBV7-9
CASSTGVGAYNEQFF
>TRBD2|TRBV10-2
CASSGKAGNTGELFF
>NA|TRBV14
CASSQPGTRGNEQFF
>NA|TRBV6-5
CASTIARGAGELFF
>NA|TRBV7-8
CASSHSPGTLYNEQFF
>TRBD1|TRBV7-9
CASNKRGQADGYTF
>NA|TRBV12-3/TRBV12-4
CPSSPRVTGQYF
>TRBD1|TRBV4-1
CASSHITGDYEQYF
>NA|TRBV27
CASSTRGTNYGYTF
>TRBD1|TRBV19
CASSDPGQGSTDTQYF
>TRBD2|TRBV12-3/TRBV12-4
CASSLPSLLAGLGELFF
>TRBD1|TRBV29-1
CSVYTGGDRNGYTF
>NA|TRBV5-1
CASTSGDYGYTF
>TRBD1|TRBV29-1
CSVEGGTGARIDYGYTF
>NA|TRBV9
CASSPALGVTAQYF
>NA|TRBV6-5
CASSYGKGTEKLFF
>NA|TRBV27
CASSSPKSTGSYEQYF
>NA|TRBV5-1
CASSLTGPYEQYF
>TRBD1|TRBV15
CATSTEGTDFEQFF
>NA|TRBV7-8
CASSLGQVNNQPQHF
>NA|TRBV7-9
CASSAATGAGGNTIYF
>NA|TRBV6-4
CASSDSRAGNTEAFF
>NA|TRBV30
CAWTNGMVGSEAFF
>NA|TRBV21-1
CASSKAIGTSGGQSTDTQYF
>TRBD2|TRBV5-5
CASSLEASGGTDTQYF
>TRBD1|TRBV27
CASWDRGLNYGYTF
>NA|TRBV27
CASLPTASLANNEQFF
>TRBD1|TRBV20-1
CSAPGQIIYNEQFF
>TRBD1|TRBV5-6
CASSLGGTGYTDTQYF
>NA|TRBV7-8
CASQLKMVGTLSDEQFF
>NA|TRBV7-9
CASSLGGAYGYTF
>NA|TRBV7-9
CASSDPPDTQYF
>NA|TRBV6-5
CASKFSGGNEQFF
>NA|TRBV7-3
CASSQDTSSYNEQFF
>NA|TRBV19
CASGSQPEAFF
>NA|TRBV6-6
CASSTGGGVQHF